The rows below give T cell receptor beta chains drawn from one sample of a study of CXCR3-negative and CXCR3-positive naive CD8 T cells. With the 5' RACE reads reprocessed, TCRdb shows one record per CDR3 protein and no DNA. The sample's table shows about 39,000 distinct CDR3 sequences. Sequences were obtained from memory CD8+ T cells from blood. The receptors were sampled from a human donor in good health. Some clones in this sample may be carry-over from other donors' samples. The CDR3 runs from the conserved cysteine through the conserved F or W.

j_gene: TRBJ2-1; v_gene: TRBV9; CDR3aa: CASSSPIIGGAGHEQFF
j_gene: TRBJ2-5; v_gene: TRBV11-3; CDR3aa: CASSPDSNQETQYF
j_gene: TRBJ2-7; v_gene: TRBV4-3; CDR3aa: CASSQDRDRVYEQYF
j_gene: TRBJ1-1; v_gene: TRBV4-3; CDR3aa: CASSQEGQGAVTEAFF
j_gene: TRBJ1-5; v_gene: TRBV28; CDR3aa: CASSPINQPQHF
j_gene: TRBJ1-2; v_gene: TRBV30; CDR3aa: CAWSLTGTDYGYTF
j_gene: TRBJ2-7; v_gene: TRBV29-1; CDR3aa: CSVAAESYEQYF
j_gene: TRBJ1-6; v_gene: TRBV7-2; CDR3aa: CASSWAASPLHF
j_gene: TRBJ1-1; v_gene: TRBV12-3/TRBV12-4; CDR3aa: CASSFGWSKPAFF
j_gene: TRBJ1-1; v_gene: TRBV4-3; CDR3aa: CASSQGPEAFF
j_gene: TRBJ2-7; v_gene: TRBV20-1; CDR3aa: CSAAPVTQDPYEQYF
j_gene: TRBJ2-5; v_gene: TRBV7-3; CDR3aa: CASSLQGRETQYF
j_gene: TRBJ2-7; v_gene: TRBV7-9; CDR3aa: CASSPPGLANEQYF
j_gene: TRBJ2-1; v_gene: TRBV29-1; CDR3aa: CSVGSTGGLAGPNEQFF
j_gene: TRBJ2-7; v_gene: TRBV12-3/TRBV12-4; CDR3aa: CASSLPGAGEQYF
j_gene: TRBJ2-1; v_gene: TRBV20-1; CDR3aa: CSARDFGGTGGAYNEQFF
j_gene: TRBJ1-1; v_gene: TRBV12-3/TRBV12-4; CDR3aa: CASSFSGPPVEAFF
j_gene: TRBJ2-7; v_gene: TRBV6-5; CDR3aa: CATSLATEQYF
j_gene: TRBJ2-7; v_gene: TRBV5-1; CDR3aa: CASSLGTGDGEQYF
j_gene: TRBJ1-2; v_gene: TRBV14; CDR3aa: CASSQRGSGYGYTF
j_gene: TRBJ2-6; v_gene: TRBV28; CDR3aa: CASTGALSGANVLTF
j_gene: TRBJ2-2; v_gene: TRBV7-6; CDR3aa: CASSSWTGNTGELFF